This TCR beta chain emerged from a study of blood T cell repertoires in COVID-19 (dated by TCRdb to the early 2020s). Describing the broader study: The collaborator samples originated in the United States, Italy and Spain and spanned the acute and convalescent phases of COVID-19. The material from the prospective study consisted of cDNA or gDNA derived from T cells, B-cell-depleted T cells, or PBMCs. The dataset comprised deeply sampled blood TCRbeta repertoires from subjects exposed to, actively infected with, or recovered from COVID-19. The repertoires were released in a freely available public database intended as a resource for research on the immune response to SARS-CoV-2. The samples were drawn from two sources: the first 160 participants of the ongoing ImmuneRACE study, and 1,200 or so subjects contributed by 6 global collaborators. Sample metadata almost always included a de-identified subject ID, COVID-19 status, age in years and sex. Where available, HLA class I and class II types were obtained from metadata supplied by the sample provider rather than from assay-based typing. Here is what the overall study found, with its caveats: Clinical and demographic metadata were provided uncurated, with the amount varying by source and participant.

Each collaborating institution followed its own protocols to collect whole blood in K2EDTA tubes. For TCRbeta analysis, collaborators shipped samples as frozen whole blood, isolated PBMCs, or DNA extracted from either of those sample types. TCRbeta CDR3 regions were amplified from genomic DNA by means of the immunoSEQ Assay, a bias-controlled multiplex PCR. The authors' pipeline ran thus. The number of nucleated cells in each sample was estimated from the amplification of reference gene primers within the assay. To quantify the absolute abundance of each unique TCRbeta CDR3 rearrangement, sequence reads were collapsed and filtered. For each sample, productive Simpson clonality was calculated as the square root of Simpson's diversity index over productive rearrangements. TCRdb stores this immuneACCESS table with in-frame sequences only. Part of the clones is absent; in the studies checked, under half of the shortfall reflects unresolved V genes, and no reason is known for the rest. The V and J calls and clone size are taken from that table; D and trimming were inferred from the DNA. Counted in this sample were approximately 670,000 clones; over 80% of them appeared once. The top ten constitute about 0.24% of the sample.

With regard to this clone: Its antigen is currently not known. Base quality data are lacking; no much larger clone is found one base away.

The V end loses 2 bases and the J end loses 1 base, and a stretch of 11 bases separates them. The CDR3 sequence holds 15 residues, the cysteine and phenylalanine included. Solely the CDR3 DNA is kept, with 45 bases framed from the first base. Based on the germline V gene, the CDR1 and CDR2 sequences are SGHRS and YFSETQ. The sequenced material came from peripheral blood. This clonotype was obtained from a woman under 30 with acute or convalescent COVID-19. The rearrangement joined TRBV5-1 to TRBJ2-3, with TRBD1 perhaps the D gene, on 6 matching bases. The CDR3 here reads CASSFDRMGTDTQYF. The sequenced DNA is TGCGCCAGCAGCTTCGACAGGATGGGCACAGATACGCAGTATTTT.